This T cell receptor beta chain was retrieved from a study of T cells expressing NK-cell markers. Germline V gives CDR1 SGHRS, CDR2 YFSETQ. This CDR3 spans 15 amino acids. TCRdb reanalyzed the 5' RACE reads and collapses them to one entry per CDR3 protein, without DNA. The sample has some 190,000 distinct CDR3 sequences, and its top ten clones hold over 20%. The V gene is TRBV5-1, the J gene TRBJ2-5; as DNA is missing, the TRBD1 call by TCRdb cannot be tested. The source of this sequence is a man aged 18-75 years in good health. Sequenced sample: blood T cells: a sorted CD56 or NKG2C T cell subset, CD4+ or CD8+ T cells, or bulk PBMC T cells (not recorded which). The CDR3 here is CASSFAPTDQETQYF.